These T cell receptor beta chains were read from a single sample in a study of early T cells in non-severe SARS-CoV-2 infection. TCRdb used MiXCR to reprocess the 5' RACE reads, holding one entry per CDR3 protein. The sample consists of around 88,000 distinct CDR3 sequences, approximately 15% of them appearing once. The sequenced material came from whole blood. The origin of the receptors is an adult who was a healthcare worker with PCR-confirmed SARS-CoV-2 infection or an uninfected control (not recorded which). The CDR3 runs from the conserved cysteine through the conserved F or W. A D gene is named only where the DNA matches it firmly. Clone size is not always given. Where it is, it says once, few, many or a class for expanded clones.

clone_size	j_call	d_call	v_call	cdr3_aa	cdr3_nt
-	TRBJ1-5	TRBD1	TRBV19	CASSAIQGSAQPQHF	TGTGCCAGTAGTGCGATACAGGGGTCGGCTCAGCCCCAGCATTTT
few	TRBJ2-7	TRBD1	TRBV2	CASRTGTGTHEQYF	TGTGCCAGCAGAACCGGGACAGGGACCCACGAGCAGTACTTC
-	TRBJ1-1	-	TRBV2	CASRDTGLVRAFF	TGTGCCAGCAGGGACACAGGGCTGGTTCGGGCTTTCTTT
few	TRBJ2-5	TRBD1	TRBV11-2	CASNGQGETQYF	TGTGCCAGCAACGGACAGGGCGAGACCCAGTACTTC
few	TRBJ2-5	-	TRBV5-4	CASSRGLQETQYF	TGTGCCAGCAGCCGTGGACTTCAAGAGACCCAGTACTTC
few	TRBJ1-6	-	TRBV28	CASTPRGLGNSPLHF	TGTGCCAGCACCCCTAGAGGATTGGGTAATTCACCCCTCCACTTT
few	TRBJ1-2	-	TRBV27	CASSLKGLPSYGYTF	TGTGCCAGCAGTTTGAAAGGGCTACCGTCCTATGGCTACACCTTC
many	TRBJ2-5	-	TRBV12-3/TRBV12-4	CASRSRSGEATQYF	TGTGCCAGCAGGTCCCGTTCGGGGGAGGCGACCCAGTACTTC
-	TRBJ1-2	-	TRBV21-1	CASSKNLARISYGYTF	TGTGCCAGCAGCAAAAACCTTGCAAGGATCTCCTATGGCTACACCTTC
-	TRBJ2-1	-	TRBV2	CASKDPAYNEQFF	TGTGCCAGCAAGGACCCAGCCTACAATGAGCAGTTCTTC
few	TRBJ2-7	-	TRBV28	CASISGTVPYEQYF	TGTGCCAGCATCTCGGGGACGGTGCCCTACGAGCAGTACTTC
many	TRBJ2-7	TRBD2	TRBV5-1	CASSLGAGARYEQYF	TGCGCCAGCAGCTTGGGGGCGGGAGCCCGTTACGAGCAGTACTTC
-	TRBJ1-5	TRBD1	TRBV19	CASRLGGAGNQPQHF	TGTGCCAGTAGGCTAGGGGGCGCGGGCAATCAGCCCCAGCATTTT
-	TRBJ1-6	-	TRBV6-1	CASTRTSSSYNSPLHF	TGTGCCAGCACTAGGACGTCGAGCTCCTATAATTCACCCCTCCACTTT
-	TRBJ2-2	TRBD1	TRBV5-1	CASSLAQGANTGELFF	TGCGCCAGCAGCTTGGCACAGGGGGCGAACACCGGGGAGCTGTTTTTT
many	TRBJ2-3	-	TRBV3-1	CASSQGLLSARTDTQYF	TGTGCCAGCAGCCAAGGCCTCCTTAGCGCTCGCACAGATACGCAGTATTTT
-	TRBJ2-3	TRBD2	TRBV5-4	CASSPGLAGDTQYF	TGTGCCAGCAGCCCGGGACTAGCGGGAGATACGCAGTATTTT
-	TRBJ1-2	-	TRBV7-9	CASSPITWGYTF	TGTGCCAGCAGCCCCATCACTTGGGGCTACACCTTC
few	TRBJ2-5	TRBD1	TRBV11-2	CASSMDREETQYF	TGTGCCAGCAGCATGGACAGGGAGGAGACCCAGTACTTC
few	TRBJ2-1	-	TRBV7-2	CASSLSRAREQFF	TGTGCCAGCAGCTTAAGCAGGGCAAGGGAGCAGTTCTTC
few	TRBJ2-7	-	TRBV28	CASSLETPYEQYF	TGTGCCAGCAGTTTAGAGACCCCCTACGAGCAGTACTTC
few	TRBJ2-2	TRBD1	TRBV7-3	CASSHFPDRANTGELFF	TGTGCCAGCAGCCACTTCCCTGACAGGGCGAACACCGGGGAGCTGTTTTTT
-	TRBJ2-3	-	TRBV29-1	CSVDPGSTDTQYF	TGCAGCGTTGACCCCGGGAGCACAGATACGCAGTATTTT
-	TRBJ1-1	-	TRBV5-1	CASSLSDPLGAFF	TGCGCCAGCAGCTTGTCGGACCCGCTGGGAGCTTTCTTT
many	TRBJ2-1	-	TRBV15	CATSRDVNTYNEQFF	TGTGCCACCAGCAGAGATGTGAATACCTACAATGAGCAGTTCTTC
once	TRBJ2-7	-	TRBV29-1	CSVEEGSGGHEQYF	TGCAGCGTTGAAGAGGGTTCTGGGGGGCATGAGCAGTACTTC
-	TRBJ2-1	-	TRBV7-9	CASSFDYWEQFF	TGTGCCAGCAGCTTCGACTATTGGGAGCAGTTCTTC
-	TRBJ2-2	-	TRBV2	CATAAGNTGELFF	TGTGCCACCGCGGCGGGGAACACCGGGGAGCTGTTTTTT
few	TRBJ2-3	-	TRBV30	CAWRPSPGTDTQYF	TGTGCCTGGAGGCCTAGCCCCGGCACAGATACGCAGTATTTT
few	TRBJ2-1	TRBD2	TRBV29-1	CSVVAGKLDEQFF	TGCAGCGTTGTAGCGGGAAAGTTAGATGAGCAGTTCTTC
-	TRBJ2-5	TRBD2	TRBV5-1	CASGSGLAGDWETQYF	TGCGCCAGCGGATCGGGACTAGCGGGAGATTGGGAGACCCAGTACTTC
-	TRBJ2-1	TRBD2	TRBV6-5	CASSYGSGWNNKQFF	TGTGCCAGCAGTTACGGTAGCGGGTGGAACAATAAGCAGTTCTTC
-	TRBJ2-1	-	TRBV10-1	CASSHRGGSYNEQFF	TGCGCCAGCAGCCACAGGGGAGGGTCCTACAATGAGCAGTTCTTC
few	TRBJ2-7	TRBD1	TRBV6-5	CASNSLRGGQGKTYEQYF	TGTGCCAGCAACTCCCTCCGGGGTGGACAGGGAAAGACCTACGAGCAGTACTTC
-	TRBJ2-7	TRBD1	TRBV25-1	CASSAPRTGWGEQYF	TGTGCCAGCAGTGCCCCCCGGACAGGGTGGGGAGAGCAGTACTTC
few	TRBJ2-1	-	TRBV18	CASSPSGSYNEQFF	TGTGCCAGCTCACCGTCCGGGAGCTACAATGAGCAGTTCTTC
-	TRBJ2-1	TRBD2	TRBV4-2	CASSQVVGLVQNEQFF	TGTGCCAGCAGCCAGGTGGTGGGACTAGTGCAGAATGAGCAGTTCTTC
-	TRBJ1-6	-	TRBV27	CASSFAGNSPLHF	TGTGCCAGCAGTTTTGCTGGAAATTCACCCCTCCACTTT
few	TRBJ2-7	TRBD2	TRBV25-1	CASSEYLAGTYEQYF	TGTGCCAGCAGTGAATACCTAGCGGGGACCTACGAGCAGTACTTC
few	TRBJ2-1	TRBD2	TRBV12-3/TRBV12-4	CASSSRLAANLQFF	TGTGCCAGCAGTTCCCGACTAGCGGCCAATCTACAGTTCTTC
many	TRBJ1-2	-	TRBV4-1	CASSQVDGDAYGYTF	TGCGCCAGCAGCCAGGTCGACGGGGATGCCTATGGCTACACCTTC
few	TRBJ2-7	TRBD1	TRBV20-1	CSARLGTGGEQYF	TGCAGTGCTAGACTCGGGACAGGGGGCGAGCAGTACTTC